One and the same sample provided the 22 T cell receptor beta chains below, sequenced in a study of shared T cell receptors in the human thymus. Sequenced by immunoSEQ multiplex PCR; TCRdb stores in-frame clones only, minus some. The sample has about 730,000 clones; 80% to 90% are singletons. These data are also associated with another study on human thymus T cells.

Sequencing input: thymocytes. The receptors were sampled from a girl less than two years old with a congenital heart defect.

V is TRBV6-5 and J is TRBJ1-1; 7 bases match TRBD1. V dropped 0 bases and J dropped 11; count of bases not matched to a gene: 6. From germline, CDR1 is MNHEY and CDR2 SVGAGI. This CDR3 region has 13 residues. CDR3 residues: CASSYSTGSWAFF. The CDR3 region has the DNA TGTGCCAGCAGTTACTCGACAGGGTCGTGGGCTTTCTTT.

The chain recombines TRBV10-3 with TRBJ1-2; D unclear. V shed 0 bases and J shed 0 bases, with 17 bases lying between them. Germline V CDR1 and CDR2: ENHRY, SYGVKD. The CDR3 sequence is 18 residues long. CDR3 amino acids: CAISESPKPDGANYGYTF. The CDR3 DNA sequence: TGTGCCATCAGTGAGTCCCCAAAACCCGACGGAGCTAACTATGGCTACACCTTC.

J is TRBJ2-5 and V is TRBV19; TRBD1 might be the D (6 bases). In germline, CDR1 is LNHDA, CDR2 SQIVND (reference sequence). V lost 3 bases and J 2 bases, leaving 16 bases between the germline ends. This CDR3 contains 16 residues. The CDR3: CASSILRGTVQETQYF. CDR3 nucleotides: TGTGCCAGTAGTATTTTGAGGGGGACGGTGCAAGAGACCCAGTACTTC.

This rearrangement joins TRBV28 to TRBJ1-1; a weak D match, TRBD1 (5 bases). V was trimmed by 6 bases and J by 10 bases, leaving 33 bases between them. This CDR3 comprises 18 residues. Per the germline V gene, CDR1 is MDHEN and CDR2 is SYDVKM. CDR3 amino acids: CASSPWSGEGRHSWGAFF. CDR3 in DNA: TGTGCCAGCAGCCCGTGGAGCGGGGAGGGGCGACACTCTTGGGGAGCTTTCTTT.

V gene TRBV7-3 combines with J gene TRBJ2-6, with D unresolved. There are 16 residues in the CDR3. CDR1 is SGHTA, CDR2 FQGTGA, per germline. The V gene lost 1 base and the J gene lost 2 bases, with 9 bases spanning the gap. CDR3 nucleotides: TGTGCCAGCAGCTTAAAAGGTGGGCCTGGGGCCAACGTCCTGACTTTC. Translated, it gives CASSLKGGPGANVLTF.

A word on this clone: Germline is not matched at one junction end, which may reflect a read error. Additional DNA sequences in this sample encode the identical CDR3. The chain carries TRBV12-5 and TRBJ2-3, with 12 bases fitting TRBD2. Germline V gene sequence: CDR1 LGHNT, CDR2 FRNRAP. The CDR3 has 19 residues. Here the CDR3 DNA reads TGTGCTAGTGGCTTGGTAACCCGGACTAGCGGGGCAAGCACAGATACGCAGTATTTT. Protein sequence: CASGLVTRTSGASTDTQYF.

The chain uses TRBV2 and TRBJ1-4, with D possibly TRBD1 on 6 matching bases. V gave up 5 bases and J gave up 8 bases, with 18 bases separating them. CDR1 is SNHLY, CDR2 FYNNEI, per germline. The CDR3 loop spans 15 amino acids. The CDR3 DNA reads as TGTGCCAGCAGTCGTACAGGGAATCGAGAGGAAAAACTGTTTTTT. As protein: CASSRTGNREEKLFF.

This chain connects TRBV20-1 to TRBJ2-7; D uncertain. CDR3 length: 11 residues. Between the trimmed V and J ends, which lost 2 bases and 4 bases, there was a span of 6 bases. CDR1 is DFQATT, CDR2 SNEGSKA, per germline (reference sequence). This CDR3 is CSARHHYEQYF. The CDR3 nucleotides read TGCAGTGCTAGACATCATTACGAGCAGTACTTC.

This clone was seen just once. V gene TRBV5-6 combines with J gene TRBJ1-5; 9 bases match TRBD1. The CDR3 runs to 18 residues. Germline V gives CDR1 SGHDT, CDR2 YYEEEE. V shed 4 bases and J 1 base; nucleotides not matched to a gene: 12. The chain's CDR3 is CASSHRRDRVASNQPQHF. The DNA of the CDR3 is TGTGCCAGCAGCCACCGAAGGGACAGGGTGGCGAGCAATCAGCCCCAGCATTTT.

The V and J genes are TRBV5-1 and TRBJ2-3, with a weak D call TRBD2 (7 bases). The CDR3 consists of 16 residues. V was cut by 6 bases and J by 4 bases, with 21 bases left in between. Germline V gives CDR1 SGHRS, CDR2 YFSETQ. CDR3: CASTPRGGSLPDTQYF. The CDR3 bases are TGCGCCAGCACCCCGAGGGGGGGGAGTCTCCCAGATACGCAGTATTTT.

This chain connects TRBV19 to TRBJ2-6; 7 bases agree with TRBD1. CDR3 length: 16 residues. The ends lost 7 bases at V and 1 base at J; junction bases unmatched: 7. From germline, CDR1 is LNHDA and CDR2 SQIVND (reference sequence). CDR3 in amino acids: CASNLGGSSGANVLTF. DNA of the CDR3: TGTGCCAGTAACCTAGGGGGCTCATCTGGGGCCAACGTCCTGACTTTC.

This sequence joins TRBV27 and TRBJ1-2, with D maybe TRBD1 (6 bases). Trimming stripped 5 bases from V and 8 bases from J, with 15 bases between. The CDR3 spans 13 residues. CDR1 and CDR2 from the germline V gene are MNHEY and SMNVEV (reference sequence). CDR3 bases: TGTGCCAGCAGTGCGTGGGGGCCTCGGGGCTACACCTTC. It codes for CASSAWGPRGYTF.

The sample holds a few counts of this clone. J is TRBJ2-5 and V is TRBV27, with a tentative D call TRBD2 (6 bases). Germline V gene lookup returns CDR1 MNHEY and CDR2 SMNVEV (reference sequence). This CDR3 comprises 14 residues. Trimming stripped 2 bases from V and 5 bases from J, with 12 bases between. The CDR3 DNA reads TGTGCCAGCAGTTTAACCGGAGGAGGGGAGACCCAGTACTTC. Residues: CASSLTGGGETQYF.

The rearrangement uses TRBV7-9 and TRBJ1-2; TRBD1 agrees at 9 bases. Germline lookup yields CDR1 SEHNR and CDR2 FQNEAQ (reference sequence). V shed 5 bases, J shed 8 bases, and the junction held 15 bases outside the gene matches. The CDR3 has 16 amino acids. The CDR3 loop is CASSPGTDRGERGYTF. For the CDR3, the DNA is TGTGCCAGCAGCCCCGGGACGGACAGGGGCGAAAGAGGCTACACCTTC. Supplemented by reference TRBV7-9 and TRBJ1-2, the full variable domain reads DTGVSQNPRHKITKRGQNVTFRCDPISEHNRLYWYRQTLGQGPEFLTYFQNEAQLEKSRLLSDRFSAERPKGSFSTLEIQRTEQGDSAMYLCASSPGTDRGERGYTFGSGTRLTVV.

This chain joins TRBV27 and TRBJ1-6; D is unclear. The CDR3 consists of 14 residues. V was pared by 4 bases and J by 7 bases, with 11 bases between. Per germline, CDR1 MNHEY and CDR2 SMNVEV (reference sequence). CDR3 loop: CASSWAPGNSPLHF. For the CDR3, the DNA is TGTGCCAGCAGTTGGGCTCCGGGGAATTCACCCCTCCACTTT.

The V call is TRBV19, the J call TRBJ2-5; 10 nucleotides match TRBD2. The J segment lost 0 bases and the V segment lost 5 bases, leaving 9 bases of the junction unmatched. The CDR3 extends over 17 amino acids. Germline CDR1 is LNHDA and CDR2 is SQIVND (reference sequence). This CDR3 is CASSPPQLAGYQETQYF. CDR3 coding DNA: TGTGCCAGTAGTCCGCCGCAACTAGCGGGGTACCAAGAGACCCAGTACTTC.

The chain couples TRBV5-1 to TRBJ2-7, with TRBD2 matching over 10 bases. CDR1 is SGHRS, CDR2 YFSETQ, per germline. Unmatched junction bases numbered 17, after V lost 7 bases and J lost 4 bases. The CDR3 loop spans 17 amino acids. CDR3 amino acids: CASGWTPGAGGPYEQYF. The CDR3 DNA follows: TGCGCCAGCGGATGGACCCCTGGAGCGGGGGGGCCGTACGAGCAGTACTTC.

This clone appeared a single time. The chain couples TRBV18 to TRBJ2-5; the D gene is possibly TRBD2 (6 bases). This CDR3 spans 14 amino acids. The germline V gene encodes CDR1 KGHSH and CDR2 LQKENI. Trimming left V 3 bases short and J 1 base short, with 9 bases between. CDR3 residues: CASSPGRRQETQYF. The CDR3 DNA reads as TGTGCCAGCTCACCGGGGAGGCGCCAAGAGACCCAGTACTTC.

Note on this clone: At one end, the junction sequence differs from germline, possibly due to a read error. J is TRBJ1-5 and V is TRBV2; 9 positions match TRBD1. CDR3 length equals 14 residues. From germline, CDR1 is SNHLY and CDR2 FYNNEI. CDR3 sequence: CASREGTGNQPQHF. CDR3 bases: TGTGCCAGCAGGGAAGGGACAGGGAATCAGCCCCAGCATTTT.

The CDR3 protein is CASGGTGGNEQYF. As DNA, the CDR3 is TGTGCCAGCGGAGGGACAGGGGGCAACGAGCAGTACTTC. The chain couples TRBV30 to TRBJ2-7, with 12 bases matching TRBD1. Germline V CDR1 and CDR2: GTSNPN, SVGIG (reference sequence). The CDR3 covers 13 residues. V gave up 8 bases and J gave up 5 bases; unmatched junction bases: 7.

The table lists this clone with a count of one. The chain has TRBV2 and TRBJ1-1; D is perhaps TRBD1 (6 bases). The CDR3 length is 12 residues. Germline V gene lookup returns CDR1 SNHLY and CDR2 FYNNEI. V lost 10 bases and J 3 bases, leaving 12 bases between the germline ends. The CDR3: CATREGDTEAFF. CDR3 nucleotides: TGTGCCACCCGAGAGGGGGACACTGAAGCTTTCTTT.

This clone was seen a handful of times. The rearrangement links TRBV19 to TRBJ1-1; the match to TRBD1 covers 8 bases. CDR3 length equals 22 residues. Trimming took 2 bases from V and 0 from J; bases not matched to a gene: 23. Germline V lookup: CDR1 LNHDA, CDR2 SQIVND (reference sequence). The DNA of the CDR3 is TGTGCCAGTAGTATAATCTTTCTTACACCGGGACAGGACAGAGCCCTGAACACTGAAGCTTTCTTT. This codes for CASSIIFLTPGQDRALNTEAFF.